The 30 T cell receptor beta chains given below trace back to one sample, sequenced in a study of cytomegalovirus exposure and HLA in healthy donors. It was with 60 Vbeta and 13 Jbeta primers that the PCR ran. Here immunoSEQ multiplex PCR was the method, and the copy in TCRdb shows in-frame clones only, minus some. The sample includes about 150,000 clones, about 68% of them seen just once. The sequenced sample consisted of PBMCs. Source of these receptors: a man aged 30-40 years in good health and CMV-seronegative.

CDR3 sequence reads: CASGRSDTGELFF. The DNA of the CDR3 is TGTGCCAGCGGGAGATCTGACACCGGGGAGCTGTTTTTT. This chain uses TRBV6-4 with TRBJ2-2; D perhaps matches TRBD2 (5 bases). V was clipped by 8 bases and J by 3 bases, with 10 bases between them. The CDR3 runs to 13 residues. In germline, CDR1 is MRHNA, CDR2 SNTAGT.

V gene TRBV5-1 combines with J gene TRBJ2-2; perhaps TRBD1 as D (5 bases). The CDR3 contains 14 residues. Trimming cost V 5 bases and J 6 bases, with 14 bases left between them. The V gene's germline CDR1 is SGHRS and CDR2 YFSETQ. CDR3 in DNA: TGCGCCAGCAGGTCGGGCAGGGTCCCCGGGGAGCTGTTTTTT. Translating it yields CASRSGRVPGELFF.

CDR3: CASSPGLRRNTIYF. The CDR3 DNA sequence: TGTGCCAGCAGCCCGGGTCTGAGGAGAAACACCATATATTTT. This rearrangement joins TRBV7-9 to TRBJ1-3; D is unresolved. Deletions cut 5 bases from V and 5 bases from J, with 13 bases between. CDR3 length: 14 residues. Germline CDR1 and CDR2: SEHNR and FQNEAQ (reference sequence).

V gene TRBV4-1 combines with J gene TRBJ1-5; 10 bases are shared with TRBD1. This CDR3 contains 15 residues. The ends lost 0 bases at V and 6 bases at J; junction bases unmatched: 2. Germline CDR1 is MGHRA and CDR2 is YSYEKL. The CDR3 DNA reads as TGCGCCAGCAGCCAAGATGGGGACAGGGGTCAGCCCCAGCATTTT. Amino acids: CASSQDGDRGQPQHF.

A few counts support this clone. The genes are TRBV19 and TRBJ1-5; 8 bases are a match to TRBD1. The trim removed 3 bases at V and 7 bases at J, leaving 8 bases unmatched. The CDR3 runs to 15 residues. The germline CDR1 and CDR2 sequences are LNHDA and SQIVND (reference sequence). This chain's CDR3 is CASSIYSDRGQPQHF. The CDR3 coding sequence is TGTGCCAGTAGTATTTATTCTGACAGGGGACAGCCCCAGCATTTT.

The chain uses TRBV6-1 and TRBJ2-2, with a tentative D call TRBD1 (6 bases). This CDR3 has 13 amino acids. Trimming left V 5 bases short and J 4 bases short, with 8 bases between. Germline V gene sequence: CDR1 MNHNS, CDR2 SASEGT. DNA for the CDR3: TGTGCCAGCAGTACAGGGCTCACCGGGGAGCTGTTTTTT. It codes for CASSTGLTGELFF.

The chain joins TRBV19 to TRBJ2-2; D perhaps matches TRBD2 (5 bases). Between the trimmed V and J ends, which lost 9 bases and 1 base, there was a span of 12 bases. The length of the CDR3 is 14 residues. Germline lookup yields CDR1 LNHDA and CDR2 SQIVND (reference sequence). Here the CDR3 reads CASKRGRNTGELFF. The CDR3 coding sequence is TGTGCCAGCAAACGGGGTCGGAACACCGGGGAGCTGTTTTTT.

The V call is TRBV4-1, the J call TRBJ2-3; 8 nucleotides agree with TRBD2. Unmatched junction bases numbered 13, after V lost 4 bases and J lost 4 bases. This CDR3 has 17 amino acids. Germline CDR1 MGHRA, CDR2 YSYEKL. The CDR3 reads CASSPVTRTSIPDTQYF. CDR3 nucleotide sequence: TGCGCCAGCAGCCCCGTTACGCGGACTAGCATTCCAGATACGCAGTATTTT.

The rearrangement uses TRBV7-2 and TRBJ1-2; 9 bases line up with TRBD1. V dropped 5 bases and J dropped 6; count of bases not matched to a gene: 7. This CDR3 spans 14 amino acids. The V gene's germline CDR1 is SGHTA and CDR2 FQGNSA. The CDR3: CASSARDRVNGYTF. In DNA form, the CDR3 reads TGTGCCAGCAGCGCCCGGGACAGGGTTAATGGCTACACCTTC. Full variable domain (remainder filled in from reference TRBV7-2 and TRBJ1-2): GAGVSQSPSNKVTEKGKDVELRCDPISGHTALYWYRQSLGQGLEFLIYFQGNSAPDKSGLPSDRFSAERTGGSVSTLTIQRTQQEDSAVYLCASSARDRVNGYTFGSGTRLTVV.

CDR3 amino acids: CASTRRQRPYEQYF. Written as DNA, the CDR3 is TGTGCCAGCACTAGAAGACAGAGGCCCTACGAGCAGTACTTC. This sequence joins TRBV6-5 and TRBJ2-7; a possible D gene is TRBD1 (5 bases). Trimming took 7 bases from V and 2 from J, leaving 15 bases between them. There are 14 residues in the CDR3. The germline V gene has CDR1 MNHEY and CDR2 SVGAGI.

The DNA of the CDR3 is TGTGCCAGCAGTGCGGAGGGAGGAGGCACAGATACGCAGTATTTT. It yields the protein CASSAEGGGTDTQYF. This sequence joins TRBV6-1 and TRBJ2-3, with TRBD2 as a possible D gene (6 bases). Germline CDR1 and CDR2: MNHNS and SASEGT. The CDR3 covers 15 residues. V gave up 4 bases and J gave up 1 base, with 12 bases separating them.

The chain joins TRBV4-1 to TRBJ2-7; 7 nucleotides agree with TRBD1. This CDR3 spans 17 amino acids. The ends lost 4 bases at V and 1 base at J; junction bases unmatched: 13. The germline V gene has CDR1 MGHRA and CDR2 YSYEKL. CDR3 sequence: CASSPHVGDRLSYEQYF. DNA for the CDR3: TGCGCCAGCAGCCCCCACGTAGGGGACAGACTTTCCTACGAGCAGTACTTC.

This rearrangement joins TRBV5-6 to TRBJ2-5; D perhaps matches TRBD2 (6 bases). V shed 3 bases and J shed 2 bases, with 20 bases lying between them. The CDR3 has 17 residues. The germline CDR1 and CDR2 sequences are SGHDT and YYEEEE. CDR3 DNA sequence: TGTGCCAGCAGCTCCACCTGGCAGCGGGCGAATCAAGAGACCCAGTACTTC. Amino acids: CASSSTWQRANQETQYF.

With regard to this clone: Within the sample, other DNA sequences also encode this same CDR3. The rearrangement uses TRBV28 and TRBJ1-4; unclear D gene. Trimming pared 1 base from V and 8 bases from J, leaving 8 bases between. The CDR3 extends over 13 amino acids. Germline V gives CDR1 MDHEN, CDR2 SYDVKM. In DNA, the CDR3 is TGTGCCAGCAGTTTATTGTCCGGGGAAAAACTGTTTTTT. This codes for CASSLLSGEKLFF.

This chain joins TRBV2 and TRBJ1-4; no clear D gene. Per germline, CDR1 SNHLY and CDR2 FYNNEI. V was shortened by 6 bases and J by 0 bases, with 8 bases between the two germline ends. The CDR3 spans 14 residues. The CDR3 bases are TGTGCCAGCAGCGACATGGCAACTAATGAAAAACTGTTTTTT. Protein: CASSDMATNEKLFF. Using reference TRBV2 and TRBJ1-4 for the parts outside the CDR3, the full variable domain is EPEVTQTPSHQVTQMGQEVILRCVPISNHLYFYWYRQILGQKVEFLVSFYNNEISEKSEIFDDQFSVERPDGSNFTLKIRSTKLEDSAMYFCASSDMATNEKLFFGSGTQLSVL.

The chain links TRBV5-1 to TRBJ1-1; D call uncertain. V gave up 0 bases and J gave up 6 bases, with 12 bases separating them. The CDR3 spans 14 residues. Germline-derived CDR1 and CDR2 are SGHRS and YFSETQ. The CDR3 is CASSLGGQVAEAFF. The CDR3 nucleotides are TGCGCCAGCAGCTTGGGCGGCCAAGTGGCTGAAGCTTTCTTT. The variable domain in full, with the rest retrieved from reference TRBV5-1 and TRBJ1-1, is KAGVTQTPRYLIKTRGQQVTLSCSPISGHRSVSWYQQTPGQGLQFLFEYFSETQRNKGNFPGRFSGRQFSNSRSEMNVSTLELGDSALYLCASSLGGQVAEAFFGQGTRLTVV.

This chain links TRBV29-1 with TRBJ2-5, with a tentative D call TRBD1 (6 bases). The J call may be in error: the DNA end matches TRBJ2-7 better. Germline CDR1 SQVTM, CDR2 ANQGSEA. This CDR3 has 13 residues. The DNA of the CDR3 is TGCAGCGGCACAGACAGGAGCTCCTACGAGCAGTACTTC. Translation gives CSGTDRSSYEQYF.

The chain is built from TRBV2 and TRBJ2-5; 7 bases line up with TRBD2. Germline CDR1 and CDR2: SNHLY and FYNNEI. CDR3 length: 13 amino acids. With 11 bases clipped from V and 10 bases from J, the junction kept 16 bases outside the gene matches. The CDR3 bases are TGTGCCTGTCTTCAGGGAGGGGTCTTTGACCAGTACTTC. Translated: CACLQGGVFDQYF.

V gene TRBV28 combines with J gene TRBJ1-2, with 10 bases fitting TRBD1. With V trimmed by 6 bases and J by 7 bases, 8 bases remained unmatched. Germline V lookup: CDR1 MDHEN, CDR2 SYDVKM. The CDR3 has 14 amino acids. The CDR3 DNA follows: TGTGCCAGCAGCCCACCGGGACAGGGGCCTGGCTACACCTTC. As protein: CASSPPGQGPGYTF.

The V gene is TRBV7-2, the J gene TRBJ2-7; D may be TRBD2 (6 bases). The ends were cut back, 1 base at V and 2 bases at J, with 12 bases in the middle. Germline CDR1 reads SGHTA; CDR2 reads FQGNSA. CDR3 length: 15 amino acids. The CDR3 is CASSLGLARTYEQYF. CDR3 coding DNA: TGTGCCAGCAGCTTAGGGCTAGCGAGAACCTACGAGCAGTACTTC.

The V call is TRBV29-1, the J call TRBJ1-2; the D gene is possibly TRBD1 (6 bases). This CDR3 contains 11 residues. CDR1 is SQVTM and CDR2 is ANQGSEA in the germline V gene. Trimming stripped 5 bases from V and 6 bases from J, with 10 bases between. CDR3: CSVTGSDGYTF. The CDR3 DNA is TGCAGCGTTACAGGGTCGGATGGCTACACCTTC.

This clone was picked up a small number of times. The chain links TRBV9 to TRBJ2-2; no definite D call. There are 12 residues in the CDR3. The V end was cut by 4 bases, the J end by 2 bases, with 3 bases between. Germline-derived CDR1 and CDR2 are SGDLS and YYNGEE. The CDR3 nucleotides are TGTGCCAGCAGCCCTAACACCGGGGAGCTGTTTTTT. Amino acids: CASSPNTGELFF. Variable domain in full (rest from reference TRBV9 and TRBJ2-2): DSGVTQTPKHLITATGQRVTLRCSPRSGDLSVYWYQQSLDQGLQFLIQYYNGEERAKGNILERFSAQQFPDLHSELNLSSLELGDSALYFCASSPNTGELFFGEGSRLTVL.

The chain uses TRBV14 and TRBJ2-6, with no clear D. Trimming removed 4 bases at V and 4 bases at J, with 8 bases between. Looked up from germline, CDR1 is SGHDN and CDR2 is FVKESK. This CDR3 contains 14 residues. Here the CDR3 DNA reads TGTGCCAGCAGCCCAGGCCCGGGGGCCAACGTCCTGACTTTC. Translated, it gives CASSPGPGANVLTF.

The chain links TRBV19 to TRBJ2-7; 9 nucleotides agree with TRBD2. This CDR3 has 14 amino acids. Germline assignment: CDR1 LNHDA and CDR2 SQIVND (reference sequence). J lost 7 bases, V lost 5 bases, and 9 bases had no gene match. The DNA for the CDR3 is TGTGCCAGTAGTCCCGGGACTAGCTCTCGGGAGCAGTACTTC. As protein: CASSPGTSSREQYF.

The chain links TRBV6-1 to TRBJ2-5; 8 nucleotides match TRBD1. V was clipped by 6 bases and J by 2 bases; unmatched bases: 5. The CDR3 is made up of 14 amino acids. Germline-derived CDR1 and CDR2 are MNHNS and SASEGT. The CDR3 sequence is CASRYRGNQETQYF. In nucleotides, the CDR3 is TGTGCCAGCAGATACAGGGGGAATCAAGAGACCCAGTACTTC.

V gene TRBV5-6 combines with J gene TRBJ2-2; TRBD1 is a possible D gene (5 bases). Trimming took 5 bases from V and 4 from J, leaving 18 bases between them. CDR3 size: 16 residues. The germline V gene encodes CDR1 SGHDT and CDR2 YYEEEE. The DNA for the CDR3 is TGTGCCAGCAGACTCGACAGCACGTCGCTCACCGGGGAGCTGTTTTTT. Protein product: CASRLDSTSLTGELFF. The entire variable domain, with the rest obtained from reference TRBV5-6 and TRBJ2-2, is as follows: DAGVTQSPTHLIKTRGQQVTLRCSPKSGHDTVSWYQQALGQGPQFIFQYYEEEERQRGNFPDRFSGHQFPNYSSELNVNALLLGDSALYLCASRLDSTSLTGELFFGEGSRLTVL.

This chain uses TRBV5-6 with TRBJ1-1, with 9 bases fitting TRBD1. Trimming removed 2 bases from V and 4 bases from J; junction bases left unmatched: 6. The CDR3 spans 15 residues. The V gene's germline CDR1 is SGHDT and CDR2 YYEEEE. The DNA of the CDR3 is TGTGCCAGCAGCTTACAGGGGGCCTGGCCCACTGAAGCTTTCTTT. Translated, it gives CASSLQGAWPTEAFF.

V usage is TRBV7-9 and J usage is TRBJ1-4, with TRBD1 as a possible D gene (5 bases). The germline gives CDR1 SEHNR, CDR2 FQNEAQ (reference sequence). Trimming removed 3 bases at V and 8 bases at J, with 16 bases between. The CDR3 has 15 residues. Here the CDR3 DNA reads TGTGCCAGCAGCTTGGGGCCTCAAGGACGGGAAAAACTGTTTTTT. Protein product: CASSLGPQGREKLFF.

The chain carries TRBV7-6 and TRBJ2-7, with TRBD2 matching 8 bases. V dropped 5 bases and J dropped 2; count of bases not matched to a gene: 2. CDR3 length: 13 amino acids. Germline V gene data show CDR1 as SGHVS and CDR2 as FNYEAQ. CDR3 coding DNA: TGTGCCAGCAGCCCCGGGGGGGCCTACGAGCAGTACTTC. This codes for CASSPGGAYEQYF.

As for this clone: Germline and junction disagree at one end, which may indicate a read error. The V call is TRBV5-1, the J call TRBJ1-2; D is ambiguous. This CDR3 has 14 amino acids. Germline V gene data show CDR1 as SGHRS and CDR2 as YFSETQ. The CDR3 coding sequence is TGCGCCAGCAGCCCTAGCTCGACCTCCACTGGCTACCCCTTC. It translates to CASSPSSTSTGYPF.